The present T cell receptor (beta chain) was sequenced within a study of T-cell reconstitution after alpha-beta-depleted transplantation in children. General observations from the study: There were some patients whose high TCRbeta diversity at day 60 came from surviving recipient T cells and thymic progenitors.

This clonotype was seen ten or more times. Its antigen remains unidentified. Unique molecular identifiers were used to barcode this TCRbeta library. TCRdb re-called the PCR reads through MiXCR, storing one row per CDR3 protein. The repertoire has 150,000 to 200,000 distinct CDR3 sequences, 5.5% to 7% of them found once; the top ten carry 4.5%. Germline V gene sequence: CDR1 LGHDT, CDR2 YNNKEL (reference sequence). V dropped 1 base and J dropped 4 bases, with 10 bases sitting between them. This CDR3 is built from 14 residues. The source was PBMCs, collected before TCRalphabeta/CD19-depleted stem cell transplant. The genes are TRBV3-1 and TRBJ1-2; D possibly corresponds to TRBD1 (5 bases). This TCR was recovered from a girl less than two years old with combined immunodeficiency, due to receive a stem cell transplant. The DNA for the CDR3 is TGTGCCAGCAGCCAAGGGGGACCGCGCTATGGCTACACCTTC. Amino acids: CASSQGGPRYGYTF.